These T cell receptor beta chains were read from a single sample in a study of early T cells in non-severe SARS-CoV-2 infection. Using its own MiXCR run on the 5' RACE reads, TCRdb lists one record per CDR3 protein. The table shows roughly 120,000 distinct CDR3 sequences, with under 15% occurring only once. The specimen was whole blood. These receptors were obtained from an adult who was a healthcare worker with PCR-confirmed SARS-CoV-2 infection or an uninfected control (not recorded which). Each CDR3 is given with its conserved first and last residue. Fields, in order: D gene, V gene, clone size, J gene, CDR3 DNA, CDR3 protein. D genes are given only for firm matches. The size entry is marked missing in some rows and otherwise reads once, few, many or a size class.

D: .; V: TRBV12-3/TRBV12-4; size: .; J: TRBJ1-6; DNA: TGTGCCAGCAGTTTAATCAGCTCACCCCTCCACTTT; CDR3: CASSLISSPLHF
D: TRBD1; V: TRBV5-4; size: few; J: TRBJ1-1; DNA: TGTGCCAGCAGCCTAGGGGGACAGGAAGCTTTCTTT; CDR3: CASSLGGQEAFF
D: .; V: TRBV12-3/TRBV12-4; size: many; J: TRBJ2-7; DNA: TGTGCCAGCAGTTTAGCGCCGCAGGTCTACGAGCAGTACTTC; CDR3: CASSLAPQVYEQYF
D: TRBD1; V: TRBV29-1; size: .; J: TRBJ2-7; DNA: TGCAGCGTCCGGACAGGTAGATCCTACGAGCAGTACTTC; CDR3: CSVRTGRSYEQYF
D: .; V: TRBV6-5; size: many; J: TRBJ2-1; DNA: TGTGCCAGCAGTTACCTTTCGGGCGAGCAGTTCTTC; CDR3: CASSYLSGEQFF
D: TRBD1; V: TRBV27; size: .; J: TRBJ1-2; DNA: TGTGCCAGCAGTCCCGACAGGGTGGCTGGCTACACCTTC; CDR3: CASSPDRVAGYTF
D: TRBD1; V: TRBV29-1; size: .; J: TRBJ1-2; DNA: TGCAGCACCTCCGGGACAGACTATGGCTACACCTTC; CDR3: CSTSGTDYGYTF
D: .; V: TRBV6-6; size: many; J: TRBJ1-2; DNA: TGTGCCAGCAGACTAGATGAAGCCTATGGCTACACCTTC; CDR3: CASRLDEAYGYTF
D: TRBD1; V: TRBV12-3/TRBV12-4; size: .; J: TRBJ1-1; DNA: TGTGCCAGCAGGGGGGGGGACAGCCTAAACACTGAAGCTTTCTTT; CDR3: CASRGGDSLNTEAFF
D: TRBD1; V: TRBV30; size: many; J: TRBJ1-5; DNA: TGTGCCTGGAGTGGACAGGGAAACAATCAGCCCCAGCATTTT; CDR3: CAWSGQGNNQPQHF
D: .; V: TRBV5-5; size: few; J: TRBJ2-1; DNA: TGTGCCAGCAGCCTGATAACAGATTTTGAGCAGTTCTTC; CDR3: CASSLITDFEQFF
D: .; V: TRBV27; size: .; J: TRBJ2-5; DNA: TGTGCCAGCAGTGGGTGGGAAGAGACCCAGTACTTC; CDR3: CASSGWEETQYF
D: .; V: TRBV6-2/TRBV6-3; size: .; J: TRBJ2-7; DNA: TGTGCCAGCACCACCCCTAGGGCAGCCTACGAGCAGTACTTC; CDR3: CASTTPRAAYEQYF
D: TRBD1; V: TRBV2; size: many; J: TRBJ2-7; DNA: TGTGCCAGCACAGACAGGGGGACGACCTACGAGCAGTACTTC; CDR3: CASTDRGTTYEQYF
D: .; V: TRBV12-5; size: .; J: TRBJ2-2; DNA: TGTGCTAGTGGTTTGGTACGACAGCCTAACACCGGGGAGCTGTTTTTT; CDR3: CASGLVRQPNTGELFF
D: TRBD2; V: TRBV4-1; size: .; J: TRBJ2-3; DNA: TGCGCCAGCAGCTTAGGACTAGCGGCCACAGATACGCAGTATTTT; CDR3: CASSLGLAATDTQYF
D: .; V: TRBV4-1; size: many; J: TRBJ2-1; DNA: TGCGCCAGCAGCTTCACACCGGGACACAGACTCAATGAGCAGTTCTTC; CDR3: CASSFTPGHRLNEQFF
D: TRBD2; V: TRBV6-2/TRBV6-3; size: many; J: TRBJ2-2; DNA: TGTGCCAGCAGAATCAGCGGGGCTAACACCGGGGAGCTGTTTTTT; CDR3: CASRISGANTGELFF
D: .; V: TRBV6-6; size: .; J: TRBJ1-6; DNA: TGTGCCAGCAGAGGCCAGGGGTTACGTGGTTCACCCCTCCACTTT; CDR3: CASRGQGLRGSPLHF
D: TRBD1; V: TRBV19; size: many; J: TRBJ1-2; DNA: TGTGCCAGTAGTATAGTTGCGACAGGGAACTATGGCTACACCTTC; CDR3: CASSIVATGNYGYTF
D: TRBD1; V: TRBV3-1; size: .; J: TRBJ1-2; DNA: TGTGCCAGCAGCCAAAACCGGGACAGCGTATTTAACTATGGCTACACCTTC; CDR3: CASSQNRDSVFNYGYTF
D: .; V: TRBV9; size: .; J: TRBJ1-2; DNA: TGTGCCAGCAGCGTTCCTGGGGGGGCCTATGGCTACACCTTC; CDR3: CASSVPGGAYGYTF
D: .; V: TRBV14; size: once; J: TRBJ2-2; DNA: TGTGCCAGCAGCCAAGGCGGGGAGCTGTTTTTT; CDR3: CASSQGGELFF
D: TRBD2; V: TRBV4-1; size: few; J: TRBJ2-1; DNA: TGCGCCAGCAGTCATAGCGGGGGGGCCTACAATGAGCAGTTCTTC; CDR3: CASSHSGGAYNEQFF
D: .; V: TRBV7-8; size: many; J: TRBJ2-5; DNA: TGTGCCAGCAGCTTACTCATCGTCCCCGAGACCCAGTACTTC; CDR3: CASSLLIVPETQYF
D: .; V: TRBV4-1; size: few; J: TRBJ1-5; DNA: TGCGCCAGCAGCCAAGATAAGGGACACAATATCCAGCCCCAGCATTTT; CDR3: CASSQDKGHNIQPQHF
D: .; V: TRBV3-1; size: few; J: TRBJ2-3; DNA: TGTGCCAGCAGCCAAGTTGGTGGTGGCGAGTATTTT; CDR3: CASSQVGGGEYF
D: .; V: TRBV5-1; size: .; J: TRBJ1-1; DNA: TGCGCCAGCAAAGAAGGGTCGAACACTGAAGCTTTCTTT; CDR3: CASKEGSNTEAFF
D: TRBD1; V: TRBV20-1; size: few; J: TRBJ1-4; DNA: TGCAGTGCTACGATGCTGAGGGACAGGGTGACGATAACTGAGTTTTTT; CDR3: CSATMLRDRVTITEFF
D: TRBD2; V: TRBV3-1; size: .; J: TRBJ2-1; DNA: TGTGCCAGCAGCCATAGCGGGGGGGCCGATGAGCAGTTCTTC; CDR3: CASSHSGGADEQFF
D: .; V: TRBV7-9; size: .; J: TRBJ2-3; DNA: TGTGCCAGCAGCTTAGCGCGTGGGGGGGCCGATACGCAGTATTTT; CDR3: CASSLARGGADTQYF
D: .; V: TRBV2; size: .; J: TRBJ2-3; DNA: TGTGCCAGTGAACCTAGGAGCACAGATACGCAGTATTTT; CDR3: CASEPRSTDTQYF
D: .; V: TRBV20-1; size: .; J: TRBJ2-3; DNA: TGCAGTGCTAACCCCGCGACGGATACGCAGTATTTT; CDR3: CSANPATDTQYF
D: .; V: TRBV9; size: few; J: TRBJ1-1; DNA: TGTGCCAGCAGCGTAGACGGCAGGGAGAACACTGAAGCTTTCTTT; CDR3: CASSVDGRENTEAFF
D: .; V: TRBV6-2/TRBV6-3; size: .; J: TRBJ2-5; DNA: TGTGCCAGCAGCATGCTTCCTGGGACTCGGTACTTC; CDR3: CASSMLPGTRYF
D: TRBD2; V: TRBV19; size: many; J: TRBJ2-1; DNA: TGTGCCAGTAAATCCTCTAGCGGGGCCCATAATGAGCAGTTCTTC; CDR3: CASKSSSGAHNEQFF
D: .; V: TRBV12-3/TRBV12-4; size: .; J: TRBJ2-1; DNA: TGTGCCAGCAGCACACTAGGCAATGAGCAGTTCTTC; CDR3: CASSTLGNEQFF
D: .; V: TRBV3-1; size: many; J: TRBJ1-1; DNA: TGTGCCAGCAGCCAGGGGATTAGTCGCACTGAAGCTTTCTTT; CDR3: CASSQGISRTEAFF
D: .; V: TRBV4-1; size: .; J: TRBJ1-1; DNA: TGCGCCAGCAGCCCAGTCTCTGGGGGGACTGAAGCTTTCTTT; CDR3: CASSPVSGGTEAFF
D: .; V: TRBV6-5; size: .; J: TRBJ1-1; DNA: TGTGCCAGCAGTTACTCACCAGGGAACACTGAAGCTTTCTTT; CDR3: CASSYSPGNTEAFF
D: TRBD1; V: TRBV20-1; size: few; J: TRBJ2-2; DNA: TGCAGTGCTAGAGGGGTAGGACAGGGGAACACCGGGGAGCTGTTTTTT; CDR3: CSARGVGQGNTGELFF
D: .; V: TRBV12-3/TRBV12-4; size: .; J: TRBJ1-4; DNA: TGTGCCAGCAGAGCTTATGACGACAGGTTCGGCGAAAAACTGTTTTTT; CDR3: CASRAYDDRFGEKLFF
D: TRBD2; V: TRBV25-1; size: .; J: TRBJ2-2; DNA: TGTGCCAGCAGTGGTAGCGGGGGGGTGAACACCGGGGAGCTGTTTTTT; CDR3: CASSGSGGVNTGELFF
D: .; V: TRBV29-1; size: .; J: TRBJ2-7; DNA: TGCAGCGCCGATGCAGGGGACGCCAGCTCCTACGAGCAGTACTTC; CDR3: CSADAGDASSYEQYF
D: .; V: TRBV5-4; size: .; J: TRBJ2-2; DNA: TGTGCCAGCAGCCCACGCCCCCCTCGGGGCACCGGGGAGCTGTTTTTT; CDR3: CASSPRPPRGTGELFF
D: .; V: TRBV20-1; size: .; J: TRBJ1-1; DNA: TGCAGTGCTAGCCCTACATCACACGCGGGGAACACTGAAGCTTTCTTT; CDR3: CSASPTSHAGNTEAFF
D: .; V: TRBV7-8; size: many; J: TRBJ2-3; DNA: TGTGCCAGCAGCGGGTGGGGGACTTTTAGCACAGATACGCAGTATTTT; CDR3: CASSGWGTFSTDTQYF
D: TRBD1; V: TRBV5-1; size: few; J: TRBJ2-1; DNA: TGCGCCAGCAGCTTGGAGGGACAGGGCCGCAATGAGCAGTTCTTC; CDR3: CASSLEGQGRNEQFF
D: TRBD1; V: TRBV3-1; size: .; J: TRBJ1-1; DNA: TGTGCCAGCGTCCCACCGGGACAGTCGAACACTGAAGCTTTCTTT; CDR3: CASVPPGQSNTEAFF
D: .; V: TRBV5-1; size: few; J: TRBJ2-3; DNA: TGCGCCAGCAGCTTGGACCCCTCAAATACGCAGTATTTT; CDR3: CASSLDPSNTQYF
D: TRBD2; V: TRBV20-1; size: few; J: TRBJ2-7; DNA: TGCAGTGCTTTATCCCTATCGGCTAGCGGGGATAGCTACGAGCAGTACTTC; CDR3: CSALSLSASGDSYEQYF
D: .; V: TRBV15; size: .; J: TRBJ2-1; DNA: TGTGCCACCAGCAGAGAGGCATCTAACAATGAGCAGTTCTTC; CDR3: CATSREASNNEQFF
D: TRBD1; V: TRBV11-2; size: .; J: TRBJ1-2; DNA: TGTGCCAGCAGCTTTGCGAGCGGACAGGGCTATGGCTACACCTTC; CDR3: CASSFASGQGYGYTF